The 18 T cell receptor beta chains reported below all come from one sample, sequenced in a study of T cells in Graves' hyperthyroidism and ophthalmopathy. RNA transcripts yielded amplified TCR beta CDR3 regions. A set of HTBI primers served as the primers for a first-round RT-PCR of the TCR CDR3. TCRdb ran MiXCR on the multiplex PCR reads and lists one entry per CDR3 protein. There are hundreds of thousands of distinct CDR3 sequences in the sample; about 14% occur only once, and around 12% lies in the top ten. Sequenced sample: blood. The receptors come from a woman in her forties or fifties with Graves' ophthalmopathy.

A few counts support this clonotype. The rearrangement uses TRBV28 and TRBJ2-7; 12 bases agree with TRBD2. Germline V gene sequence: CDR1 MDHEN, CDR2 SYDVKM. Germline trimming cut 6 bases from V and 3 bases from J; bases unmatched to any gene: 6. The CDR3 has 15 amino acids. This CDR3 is CASRTTSGGYYEQYF. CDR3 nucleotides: TGTGCCAGCAGAACCACTAGCGGGGGGTACTACGAGCAGTACTTC.

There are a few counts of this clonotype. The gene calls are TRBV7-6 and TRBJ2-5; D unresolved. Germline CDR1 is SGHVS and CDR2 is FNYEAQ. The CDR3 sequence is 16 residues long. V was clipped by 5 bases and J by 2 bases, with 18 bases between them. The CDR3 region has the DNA TGTGCCAGCAGCAATAGAACCCAGAGGAGACAAGAGACCCAGTACTTC. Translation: CASSNRTQRRQETQYF.

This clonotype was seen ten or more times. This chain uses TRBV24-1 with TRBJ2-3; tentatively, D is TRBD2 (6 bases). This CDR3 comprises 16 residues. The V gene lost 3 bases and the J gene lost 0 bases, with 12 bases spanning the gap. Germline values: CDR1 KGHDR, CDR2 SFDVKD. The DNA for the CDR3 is TGTGCCACCAGTGATCCTCAAGCGGGTAGCACAGATACGCAGTATTTT. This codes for CATSDPQAGSTDTQYF.

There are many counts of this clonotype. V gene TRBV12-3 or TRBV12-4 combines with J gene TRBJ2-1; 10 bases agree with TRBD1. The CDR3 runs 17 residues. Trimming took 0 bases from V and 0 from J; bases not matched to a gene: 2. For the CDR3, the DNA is TGTGCCAGCAGTTTAGCGGGGGACAGGGGCTCCTACAATGAGCAGTTCTTC. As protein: CASSLAGDRGSYNEQFF.

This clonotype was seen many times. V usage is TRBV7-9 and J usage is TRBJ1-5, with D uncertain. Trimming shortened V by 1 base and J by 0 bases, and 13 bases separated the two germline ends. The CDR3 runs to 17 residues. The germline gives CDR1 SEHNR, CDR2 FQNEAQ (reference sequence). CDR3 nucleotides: TGTGCCAGCAGCTTAGTCCCGGATGGGAATAGCAATCAGCCCCAGCATTTT. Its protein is CASSLVPDGNSNQPQHF.

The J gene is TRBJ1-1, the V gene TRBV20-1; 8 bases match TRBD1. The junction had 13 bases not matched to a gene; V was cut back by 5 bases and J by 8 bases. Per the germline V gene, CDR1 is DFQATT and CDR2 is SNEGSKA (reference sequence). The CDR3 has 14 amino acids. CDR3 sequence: CSASPPGQGGEAFF. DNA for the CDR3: TGCAGTGCTTCCCCGCCCGGACAGGGTGGCGAAGCTTTCTTT.

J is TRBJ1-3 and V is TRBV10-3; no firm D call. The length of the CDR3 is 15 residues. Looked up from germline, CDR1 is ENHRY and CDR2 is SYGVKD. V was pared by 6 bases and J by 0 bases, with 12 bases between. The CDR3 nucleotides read TGTGCCATCAGAACAGCGACACGCTCTGGAAACACCATATATTTT. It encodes CAIRTATRSGNTIYF.

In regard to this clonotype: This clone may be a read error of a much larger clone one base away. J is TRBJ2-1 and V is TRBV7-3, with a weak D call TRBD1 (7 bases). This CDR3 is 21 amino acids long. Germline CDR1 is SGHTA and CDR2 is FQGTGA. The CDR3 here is CASGLPAGQRGLSGLYNEQFF. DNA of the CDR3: TGTGCCAGCGGCTTACCCGCGGGACAGAGAGGACTATCGGGTTTGTACAATGAGCAGTTCTTC.

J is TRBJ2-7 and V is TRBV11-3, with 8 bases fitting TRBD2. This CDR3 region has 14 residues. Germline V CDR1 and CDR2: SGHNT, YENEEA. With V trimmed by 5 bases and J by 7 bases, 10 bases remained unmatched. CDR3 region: CASSRRGATGEQYF. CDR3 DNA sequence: TGTGCCAGCAGCAGGCGGGGGGCCACGGGGGAGCAGTACTTC.

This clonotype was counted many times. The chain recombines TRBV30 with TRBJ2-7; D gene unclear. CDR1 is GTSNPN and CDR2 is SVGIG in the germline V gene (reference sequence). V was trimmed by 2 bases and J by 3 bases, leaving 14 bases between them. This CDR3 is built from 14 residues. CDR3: CAWSWASFRYEQYF. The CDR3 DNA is TGTGCCTGGAGTTGGGCATCATTTCGCTACGAGCAGTACTTC.

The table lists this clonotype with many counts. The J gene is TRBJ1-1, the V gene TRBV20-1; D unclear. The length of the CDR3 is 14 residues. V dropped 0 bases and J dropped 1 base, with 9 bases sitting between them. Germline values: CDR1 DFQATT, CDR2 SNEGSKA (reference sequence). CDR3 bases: TGCAGTGCTAGAGATCGGGGAAAGAACACTGAAGCTTTCTTT. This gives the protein CSARDRGKNTEAFF.

This CDR3 reads CASSSTRQALNYGYTF. DNA for the CDR3: TGTGCCAGCAGTTCCACGCGACAGGCCCTCAACTATGGCTACACCTTC. This chain connects TRBV6-2 or TRBV6-3 to TRBJ1-2; perhaps TRBD1 as D (6 bases). The V and J ends lost 4 bases and 2 bases respectively, with 17 bases between them. The CDR3 has 16 amino acids. From germline, CDR1 is MNHEY and CDR2 SVGEGT.

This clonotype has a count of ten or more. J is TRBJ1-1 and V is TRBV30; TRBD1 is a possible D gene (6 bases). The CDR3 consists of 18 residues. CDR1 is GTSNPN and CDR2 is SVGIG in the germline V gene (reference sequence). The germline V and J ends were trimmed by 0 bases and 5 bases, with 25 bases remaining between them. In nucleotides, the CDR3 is TGTGCCTGGAGTGTAGGGTTTTGGTCAAACAGGGAAAGAACTGAAGCTTTCTTT. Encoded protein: CAWSVGFWSNRERTEAFF. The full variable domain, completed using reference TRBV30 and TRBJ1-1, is SQTIHQWPATLVQPVGSPLSLECTVEGTSNPNLYWYRQAAGRGLQLLFYSVGIGQISSEVPQNLSASRPQDRQFILSSKKLLLSDSGFYLCAWSVGFWSNRERTEAFFGQGTRLTVV.

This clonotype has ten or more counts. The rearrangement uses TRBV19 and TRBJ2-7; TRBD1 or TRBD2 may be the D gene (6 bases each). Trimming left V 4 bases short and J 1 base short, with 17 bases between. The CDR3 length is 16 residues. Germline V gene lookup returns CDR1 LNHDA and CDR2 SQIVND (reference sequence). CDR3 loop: CASSRRGTLASYEQYF. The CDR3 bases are TGTGCCAGTAGTAGACGGGGGACATTGGCTTCCTACGAGCAGTACTTC.

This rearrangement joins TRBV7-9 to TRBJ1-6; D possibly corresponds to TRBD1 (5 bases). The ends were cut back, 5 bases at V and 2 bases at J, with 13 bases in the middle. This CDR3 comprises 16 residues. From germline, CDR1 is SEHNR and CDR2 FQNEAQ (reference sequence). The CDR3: CASSPRGGAYNSPLHF. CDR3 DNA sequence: TGTGCCAGCAGCCCCCGGGGAGGGGCCTATAATTCACCCCTCCACTTT.

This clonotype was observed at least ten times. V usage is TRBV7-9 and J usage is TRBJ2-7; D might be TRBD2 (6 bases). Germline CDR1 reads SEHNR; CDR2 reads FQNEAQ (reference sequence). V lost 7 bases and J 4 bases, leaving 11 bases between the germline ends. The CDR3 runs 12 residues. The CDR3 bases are TGTGCCAGCAACAATCGGGGGTACGAGCAGTACTTC. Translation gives CASNNRGYEQYF.

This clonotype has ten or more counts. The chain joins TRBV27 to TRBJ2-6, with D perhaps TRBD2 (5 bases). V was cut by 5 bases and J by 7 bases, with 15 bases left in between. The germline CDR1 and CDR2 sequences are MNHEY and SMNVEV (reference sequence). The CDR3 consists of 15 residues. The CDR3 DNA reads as TGTGCCAGCAGTCCGGGATTCTCGGGTGCCAACGTCCTGACTTTC. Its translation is CASSPGFSGANVLTF.

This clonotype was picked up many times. The CDR3 nucleotides are TGCGCCAGCAGCTCGGGGGGGGAATCTTACATTCAGTACTTC. It is translated as CASSSGGESYIQYF. The chain employs TRBV5-1 and TRBJ2-4; 8 positions match TRBD2. The CDR3 sequence is 14 residues long. Germline assignment: CDR1 SGHRS and CDR2 YFSETQ. J gave up 8 bases and V 3 bases, and 7 bases lay outside the gene matches.